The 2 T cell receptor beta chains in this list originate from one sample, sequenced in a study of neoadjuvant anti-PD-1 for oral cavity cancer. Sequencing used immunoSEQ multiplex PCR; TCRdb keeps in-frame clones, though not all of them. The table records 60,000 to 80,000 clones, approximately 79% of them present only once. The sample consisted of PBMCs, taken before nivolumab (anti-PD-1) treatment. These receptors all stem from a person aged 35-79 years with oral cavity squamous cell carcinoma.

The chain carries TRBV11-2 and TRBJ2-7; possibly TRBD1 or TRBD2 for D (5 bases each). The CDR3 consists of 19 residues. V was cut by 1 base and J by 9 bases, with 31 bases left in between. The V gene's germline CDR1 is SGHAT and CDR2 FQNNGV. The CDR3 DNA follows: TGTGCCAGCAGCTTAGTAGCCTGGGGTGGCAGGGCCTTGGATGGGGGGCAGTACTTC. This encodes CASSLVAWGGRALDGGQYF.

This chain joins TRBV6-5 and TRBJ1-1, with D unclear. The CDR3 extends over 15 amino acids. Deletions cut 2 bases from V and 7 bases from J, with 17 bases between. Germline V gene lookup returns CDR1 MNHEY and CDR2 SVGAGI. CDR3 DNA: TGTGCCAGCAGTTACGACCTCGGAACTCTTTTTGAAGCTTTCTTT. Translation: CASSYDLGTLFEAFF.